A selection of T cell receptor beta chains follows, all from one sample in a study of blood T cell repertoires in COVID-19. The data were produced by immunoSEQ multiplex PCR, yet TCRdb's version contains in-frame clones alone and is incomplete. The sample has approximately 170,000 clones; around 81% are singletons. The specimen sequenced was PBMCs or T cells enriched from blood (not recorded which). The receptor source for this set is a man aged 35-49 years who had recovered from COVID-19. The CDR3 runs from the conserved cysteine through the conserved F or W. The D gene is left open where the match is weak. Clone size is stated in some rows and not others, as once, few, many or a class when expanded.

NA,TRBJ2-5,TRBV7-3,TRBD1,CASSLGGQVQETQYF,TGTGCCAGCAGCTTAGGGGGACAGGTCCAAGAGACCCAGTACTTC
NA,TRBJ2-2,TRBV7-3,NA,CASAPGNTGELFF,TGTGCCAGCGCGCCGGGGAACACCGGGGAGCTGTTTTTT
NA,TRBJ2-1,TRBV5-4,TRBD2,CASSLAVSGSPPNEQFF,TGTGCCAGCAGCTTGGCGGTTAGCGGGTCCCCCCCCAATGAGCAGTTCTTC
NA,TRBJ1-5,TRBV2,NA,CASLEGVPLFSNQPQHF,TGTGCCAGCCTTGAGGGAGTCCCTTTATTTAGCAATCAGCCCCAGCATTTT
many,TRBJ2-7,TRBV3-1/TRBV3-2,TRBD1,CASSQDQNRGREQYF,TGTGCCAGCAGCCAAGATCAGAACAGGGGCCGGGAGCAGTACTTC
NA,TRBJ2-5,TRBV7-8,NA,CASSLVGIQETQYF,TGTGCCAGCAGCTTGGTCGGTATCCAAGAGACCCAGTACTTC
few,TRBJ1-4,TRBV15,TRBD1,CATSRDWGQGNEKLFF,TGTGCCACCAGCAGAGATTGGGGACAGGGTAATGAAAAACTGTTTTTT
NA,TRBJ2-2,TRBV25-1,NA,CASSESGGANTGELFF,TGTGCCAGCAGTGAATCTGGGGGGGCTAACACCGGGGAGCTGTTTTTT
NA,TRBJ2-3,TRBV2,NA,CASRSTDTQYF,TGTGCCAGCCGGAGCACAGATACGCAGTATTTT
few,TRBJ1-2,TRBV15,TRBD1,CATGPGQKSSGYTF,TGTGCAACTGGACCGGGACAGAAGTCGTCTGGCTACACCTTC
NA,TRBJ1-2,TRBV19,NA,CASTGYYGYTF,TGTGCCAGCACGGGGTACTATGGCTACACCTTC
NA,TRBJ1-1,TRBV20-1,NA,CTLGRPEAFF,TGCACCCTAGGGAGACCTGAAGCTTTCTTT
NA,TRBJ2-1,TRBV2,TRBD1,CASSHRGNYNEQFF,TGTGCCAGCAGCCACAGGGGCAACTACAATGAGCAGTTCTTC
NA,TRBJ1-3,TRBV27,TRBD1,CASSWSGGPGNTIYF,TGTGCCAGCAGTTGGTCAGGGGGGCCCGGAAACACCATATATTTT
NA,TRBJ2-1,TRBV5-6,TRBD2,CASSFPSGGYNEQFF,TGTGCCAGCAGCTTCCCTAGCGGGGGGTACAATGAGCAGTTCTTC
NA,TRBJ1-2,TRBV7-3,NA,CASSSSPGALNGYTF,TGTGCCAGCAGCTCCTCCCCAGGGGCTCTGAATGGCTACACCTTC
NA,TRBJ1-2,TRBV19,NA,CASSQTGPSGYTF,TGTGCCAGTAGTCAAACAGGGCCTAGTGGCTACACCTTC
few,TRBJ1-2,TRBV5-6,TRBD1,CASSSYFGQGRYGYTF,TGTGCCAGCAGCTCGTACTTCGGACAGGGCAGATATGGCTACACCTTC
NA,TRBJ1-4,TRBV7-9,NA,CASSLNGGPDYEKLFF,TGTGCCAGCAGCCTAAATGGGGGCCCCGATTATGAAAAACTGTTTTTT
NA,TRBJ2-1,TRBV5-4,TRBD1,CASSGGTGPSYNEQFF,TGTGCCAGCAGCGGCGGGACAGGTCCCTCCTACAATGAGCAGTTCTTC
NA,TRBJ1-2,TRBV18,TRBD1,CASHSRQGDYTF,TGTGCCAGCCATAGCAGACAGGGAGACTACACCTTC
NA,TRBJ1-2,TRBV9,NA,CASSVPGPTAF,TGTGCCAGCAGCGTCCCTGGGCCGACCGCCTTC
few,TRBJ1-2,TRBV5-1,TRBD1,CASSPSTTTGVGYTF,TGCGCCAGCAGCCCATCCACCACCACAGGGGTTGGCTACACCTTC
NA,TRBJ1-1,TRBV6-5,TRBD1,CASRKIQGMNTEAFF,TGTGCCAGCAGAAAGATACAGGGGATGAACACTGAAGCTTTCTTT
few,TRBJ1-5,TRBV6-2/TRBV6-3,NA,CASSYFGDQPQHF,TGTGCCAGCAGTTACTTCGGGGATCAGCCCCAGCATTTT
NA,TRBJ1-1,TRBV6-5,TRBD1,CASRRLQGMNTEAFF,TGTGCCAGCCGCCGACTACAGGGGATGAACACTGAAGCTTTCTTT
NA,TRBJ1-3,TRBV27,TRBD1,CASSPRTGSGNTIYF,TGTGCCAGCAGCCCTAGGACAGGCTCAGGAAACACCATATATTTT
NA,TRBJ2-5,TRBV11-2,NA,CASSPPAAGLETQYF,TGTGCCAGCAGCCCCCCGGCGGCGGGGCTAGAGACCCAGTACTTC
NA,TRBJ1-6,TRBV11-2,NA,CASSSDKNSPLHF,TGTGCCAGCAGCTCTGACAAAAATTCACCCCTCCACTTT
NA,TRBJ1-5,TRBV5-8,TRBD1,CASSPGQTSNQPQHF,TGTGCCAGCAGCCCGGGACAGACTAGCAATCAGCCCCAGCATTTT
once,TRBJ2-7,TRBV10-2,NA,CASSEWDIRFGYEQYF,TGCGCCAGCAGTGAGTGGGACATCAGGTTTGGCTACGAGCAGTACTTC
few,TRBJ1-3,TRBV24-1,NA,CATSDSYTGSGNTIYF,TGTGCCACCAGTGATTCGTACACAGGGTCCGGAAACACCATATATTTT
NA,TRBJ1-5,TRBV5-1,TRBD1,CASSLTGTGIGQPQHF,TGCGCCAGCAGCTTGACCGGGACAGGGATAGGACAGCCCCAGCATTTT
NA,TRBJ2-3,TRBV10-3,TRBD1,CAIRGQGGPDTQYF,TGTGCCATCAGGGGACAGGGTGGCCCAGATACGCAGTATTTT
NA,TRBJ1-1,TRBV19,TRBD1,CASSIRTGDEAFF,TGTGCCAGTAGTATTCGGACAGGCGACGAAGCTTTCTTT
once,TRBJ2-5,TRBV10-3,TRBD2,CAISEETSGVRETQYF,TGTGCCATCAGTGAAGAGACTAGCGGGGTTCGGGAGACCCAGTACTTC
NA,TRBJ1-5,TRBV6-5,NA,CASSRQTVNQPQHF,TGTGCCAGCAGCCGACAGACCGTCAATCAGCCCCAGCATTTT
NA,TRBJ1-6,TRBV19,NA,CASSVAGDSPLHF,TGTGCCAGTAGTGTCGCAGGGGACTCACCCCTCCACTTT
NA,TRBJ2-2,TRBV2,TRBD1,CASNRGKDTGELFF,TGTGCCAGCAACAGGGGAAAGGACACCGGGGAGCTGTTTTTT